The next 24 T cell receptor beta chains were all read from a single sample in a study of blood T cell repertoires in COVID-19. TCRdb keeps only in-frame clones here, not all; method: immunoSEQ multiplex PCR. The sample comprises about 200,000 clones, 85% of which are singletons, and 0.85% to 0.95% rests with the top ten. Sequences were obtained from peripheral blood. These receptors were collected from a man between 60 and 70 years old with COVID-19, enrolled during active disease.

This clone was found a few times. This chain links TRBV16 with TRBJ1-3; TRBD1 matches 9 bases. V lost 1 base, J lost 1 base, and 5 bases stayed unmatched. Germline assignment: CDR1 KGHSY and CDR2 FQNENV. The length of the CDR3 is 17 residues. The CDR3 is CASSQYGTGQSGNTIYF. For the CDR3, the DNA is TGTGCCAGCAGCCAATATGGGACAGGGCAATCTGGAAACACCATATATTTT. The entire variable domain, with the rest obtained from reference TRBV16 and TRBJ1-3, is as follows: GEEVAQTPKHLVRGEGQKAKLYCAPIKGHSYVFWYQQVLKNEFKFLISFQNENVFDETGMPKERFSAKCLPNSPCSLEIQATKLEDSAVYFCASSQYGTGQSGNTIYFGEGSWLTVV.

V is TRBV3-1 (or the pseudogene TRBV3-2) and J is TRBJ1-2; no firm D call. V was clipped by 1 base and J by 1 base, with 13 bases between them. The CDR3 runs 16 residues. Germline loops: CDR1 LGHDT, CDR2 YNNKEL (reference sequence). The CDR3 bases are TGTGCCAGCAGCCAAGGAGGCGCGGTCCGTAACTATGGCTACACCTTC. Translating it yields CASSQGGAVRNYGYTF.

This clone is a singleton in its sample. V is TRBV5-1 and J is TRBJ2-1; 8 bases fit TRBD2. Losses at the gene ends were 3 bases for V and 0 bases for J; bases not matched to a gene: 8. The CDR3 spans 17 residues. From germline, CDR1 is SGHRS and CDR2 YFSETQ. The CDR3: CASSWTPGGISYNEQFF. In nucleotides, the CDR3 is TGCGCCAGCAGCTGGACCCCGGGGGGGATCTCCTACAATGAGCAGTTCTTC.

V is TRBV2 and J is TRBJ1-1; D remains unclear. V shed 7 bases and J shed 1 base, with 13 bases lying between them. The length of the CDR3 is 14 residues. From germline, CDR1 is SNHLY and CDR2 FYNNEI. The CDR3 sequence is CASTKETTNTEAFF. The DNA of the CDR3 is TGTGCCAGCACAAAAGAGACAACGAACACTGAAGCTTTCTTT.

V usage is TRBV7-8 and J usage is TRBJ2-7; TRBD1 matches 8 bases. This CDR3 has 14 amino acids. Trimming removed 5 bases from V and 2 bases from J; junction bases left unmatched: 5. From germline, CDR1 is SGHVS and CDR2 FQNEAQ. The CDR3 DNA is TGTGCCAGCAGCACCTCGACAGGGGCCTACGAGCAGTACTTC. Protein: CASSTSTGAYEQYF.

Only one count was recorded for this clone. The J gene is TRBJ2-1, the V gene TRBV7-9; TRBD2 matches at 12 bases. The CDR3 contains 15 residues. V lost 1 base to trimming and J lost 12 bases; unmatched junction nucleotides: 7. CDR1 SEHNR and CDR2 FQNEAQ come from the germline V gene (reference sequence). The CDR3, as DNA: TGTGCCAGCAGCTTAGGGGCTAGCGGGAGGGCCATGCAGTTCTTC. Amino acids: CASSLGASGRAMQFF.

V usage is TRBV2 and J usage is TRBJ2-2, with TRBD1 matching over 7 bases. With 5 bases clipped from V and 1 base from J, the junction kept 1 base outside the gene matches. Per the germline V gene, CDR1 is SNHLY and CDR2 is FYNNEI. The CDR3 is 14 residues long. The CDR3 sequence is CASSRDRNTGELFF. The CDR3 bases are TGTGCCAGCAGTAGGGACAGGAACACCGGGGAGCTGTTTTTT. The complete variable domain, with remaining parts taken from reference TRBV2 and TRBJ2-2, reads EPEVTQTPSHQVTQMGQEVILRCVPISNHLYFYWYRQILGQKVEFLVSFYNNEISEKSEIFDDQFSVERPDGSNFTLKIRSTKLEDSAMYFCASSRDRNTGELFFGEGSRLTVL.

The chain is built from TRBV28 and TRBJ1-4, with 7 positions matching TRBD1. The CDR3 is 16 amino acids. Germline trimming cut 5 bases from V and 3 bases from J; bases unmatched to any gene: 9. Germline lookup yields CDR1 MDHEN and CDR2 SYDVKM. The CDR3 region has the DNA TGTGCCAGCAGTGCCGGACAGGCGGCGGCTAATGAAAAACTGTTTTTT. It specifies CASSAGQAAANEKLFF.

The chain has TRBV27 and TRBJ2-7, with TRBD2 identical over 7 bases. The CDR3 spans 14 residues. The ends lost 5 bases at V and 7 bases at J; junction bases unmatched: 11. Germline-derived CDR1 and CDR2 are MNHEY and SMNVEV (reference sequence). In DNA, the CDR3 is TGTGCCAGCAGTCAAGGCGGGAGTTCTAAAGAGCAGTACTTC. It encodes CASSQGGSSKEQYF.

This chain uses TRBV6-5 with TRBJ1-5; 8 nucleotides align to TRBD1. V lost 8 bases, J lost 7 bases, and 4 bases stayed unmatched. The CDR3 is 12 residues long. Germline assignment: CDR1 MNHEY and CDR2 SVGAGI. This chain's CDR3 is CASFGTGQPQHF. For the CDR3, the DNA is TGTGCCAGCTTCGGGACAGGCCAGCCCCAGCATTTT.

The chain carries TRBV10-3 and TRBJ1-2; tentatively, D is TRBD1 (6 bases). V was clipped by 7 bases and J by 5 bases, with 20 bases between them. The CDR3 loop spans 15 amino acids. The germline gives CDR1 ENHRY, CDR2 SYGVKD. The CDR3 region has the DNA TGTGCCATCAATCAGGGGAATACAGTCTCGTATGGCTACACCTTC. Protein sequence: CAINQGNTVSYGYTF.

V and J are TRBV7-9 and TRBJ1-4, with TRBD1 identical over 10 bases. This CDR3 has 17 residues. V was pared by 4 bases and J by 4 bases, with 9 bases of the junction left unmatched. Germline CDR1 SEHNR, CDR2 FQNEAQ (reference sequence). The DNA of the CDR3 is TGTGCCAGCAGCTCGACCGGGACAGGGGTTTTTAATGAAAAACTGTTTTTT. Residues: CASSSTGTGVFNEKLFF.

The gene calls are TRBV21-1 and TRBJ1-4; the listed D gene, TRBD1, was not tested against the DNA. TRBV21-1 is a pseudogene. The CDR3 length is 16 residues. The CDR3 spells CASSQYRDSPNEKLFF. The CDR3 bases are TGTGCCAGCAGTCAATACCGGGACAGTCCTAATGAAAAACTGTTTTTT.

V is TRBV27 and J is TRBJ2-7; TRBD2 agrees at 10 bases. CDR3 length: 15 residues. Germline trimming cut 9 bases from V and 5 bases from J; bases unmatched to any gene: 13. Germline V gene lookup returns CDR1 MNHEY and CDR2 SMNVEV (reference sequence). CDR3 region: CASRPRTSGGNEQYF. The DNA of the CDR3 is TGTGCCAGTCGCCCCAGGACTAGCGGAGGTAACGAGCAGTACTTC.

As to this clone: Other DNA sequences in the same sample also yield this CDR3. V gene TRBV7-9 combines with J gene TRBJ2-7; 10 nucleotides align to TRBD2. The CDR3 has 13 residues. V trimming: 4 bases; J trimming: 3 bases; junction bases outside the gene matches: 0. The germline CDR1 and CDR2 sequences are SEHNR and FQNEAQ (reference sequence). The CDR3 loop is CASSSSGSYEQYF. The CDR3 DNA reads TGTGCCAGCAGCTCTAGCGGGAGCTACGAGCAGTACTTC.

This clone was recorded only once. The rearrangement joins TRBV10-3 to TRBJ1-1, with 7 bases fitting TRBD1. The CDR3 covers 14 residues. Germline V CDR1 and CDR2: ENHRY, SYGVKD. After removal of 4 bases from V and 5 bases from J, the junction contained 7 bases not matched to a gene. The CDR3 DNA reads as TGTGCCATCAGTGCCTCGACAGGGCAGACTGAAGCTTTCTTT. It translates to CAISASTGQTEAFF.

This clone was counted once. This chain links TRBV3-1 (or the pseudogene TRBV3-2) with TRBJ1-2; D ambiguous. With 1 base removed from V and 3 bases from J, the gap between germline ends came to 12 bases. CDR1 is LGHDT, CDR2 YNNKEL, per germline (reference sequence). This CDR3 comprises 15 residues. CDR3 DNA: TGTGCCAGCAGCCAAGCGACGGGGAATTACTATGGCTACACCTTC. As protein: CASSQATGNYYGYTF.

V and J are TRBV27 and TRBJ1-1; D uncertain. V gave up 3 bases and J gave up 0 bases, with 17 bases separating them. Looked up from germline, CDR1 is MNHEY and CDR2 is SMNVEV (reference sequence). CDR3 length: 17 amino acids. The CDR3 DNA sequence: TGTGCCAGCAGTTTCCTCCCCCGGAGGGCTATGAACACTGAAGCTTTCTTT. Translating gives CASSFLPRRAMNTEAFF.

For this clone: This specimen includes other DNA sequences encoding the same CDR3. The chain has TRBV5-1 and TRBJ2-7, with TRBD2 matching over 9 bases. Germline-derived CDR1 and CDR2 are SGHRS and YFSETQ. The CDR3 spans 14 residues. Trimming cost V 4 bases and J 1 base; bases outside gene matches: 3. The CDR3: CASSPTSGSYEQYF. The CDR3 region has the DNA TGCGCCAGCAGCCCGACTAGCGGATCCTACGAGCAGTACTTC.

The V and J genes are TRBV28 and TRBJ1-2; 10 bases align to TRBD1. V lost 5 bases and J lost 6; bases outside the gene matches: 3. Germline CDR1 and CDR2: MDHEN and SYDVKM. This CDR3 has 13 residues. DNA for the CDR3: TGTGCCAGCAGTGAAGGGACAGGGGATGGCTACACCTTC. Translated, it gives CASSEGTGDGYTF.

This chain connects TRBV5-4 to TRBJ1-2; 7 bases agree with TRBD1. V gave up 5 bases and J gave up 7 bases; unmatched junction bases: 14. The V gene's germline CDR1 is SGHNT and CDR2 YYREEE (reference sequence). This CDR3 has 15 amino acids. The CDR3 DNA reads TGTGCCAGCAGGCCTTGGGTGCAAGGGGGCATTGGCTACACCTTC. Amino acid sequence: CASRPWVQGGIGYTF.

The chain uses TRBV3-1 (or the pseudogene TRBV3-2) and TRBJ1-1; possibly TRBD1 for D (5 bases). Germline loops: CDR1 LGHDT, CDR2 YNNKEL (reference sequence). CDR3 length equals 15 residues. The ends were cut back, 2 bases at V and 3 bases at J, with 13 bases in the middle. The CDR3 region has the DNA TGTGCCAGCAGCCAACAGGGAGGCGAGTACACTGAAGCTTTCTTT. It codes for CASSQQGGEYTEAFF.

The chain recombines TRBV9 with TRBJ1-2, with 9 positions matching TRBD1. The V gene's germline CDR1 is SGDLS and CDR2 YYNGEE. Germline trimming cut 7 bases from V and 8 bases from J; bases unmatched to any gene: 9. The CDR3 is made up of 13 amino acids. CDR3 in DNA: TGTGCCAGCGGCCCCAGACAGGGGGACGGCTACACCTTC. Amino acid sequence: CASGPRQGDGYTF.

The chain is built from TRBV24-1 and TRBJ2-2, with D possibly matching TRBD1 (5 bases). The CDR3 is made up of 19 amino acids. Germline values: CDR1 KGHDR, CDR2 SFDVKD. The V and J ends lost 3 bases and 3 bases respectively, with 22 bases between them. CDR3 coding DNA: TGTGCCACCAGTGATAGAGCCAGGGTGGCCCCTGTGGACACCGGGGAGCTGTTTTTT. Its protein product is CATSDRARVAPVDTGELFF.